This record looks at one TCR beta chain sequence and its context. Its antigen is not identified. The same CDR3 can be traced to other DNA sequences in this sample. Germline CDR1 reads SGHRS; CDR2 reads YFSETQ. This CDR3 has 17 amino acids. J lost 1 base, V lost 4 bases, and 12 bases had no gene match. This entry belongs to a study of vaccination effects on CD4 cells after COVID-19. Sequencing was performed with immunoSEQ multiplex PCR; in TCRdb, only in-frame clones are kept and a portion is missing. The sample records 29,000 or so clones, 74% being singletons. Pools of viral peptides were used by the ViraFEST assay to expand antigen-specific CD4+ T cells ahead of sequencing. Cultured cells yielded isolated CD4+ T cells after around 9 days. Participants were vaccinated with two doses of either the BNT162b2 or mRNA-1273 vaccine.

The sample was CD4+ T cells from PBMCs cultured with HCoV-OC43 spike peptides, taken after COVID-19 vaccination. Subset meaning: HCoV-OC43 spike overlapping peptide pool stimulation. The sequence derives from a human donor who received a COVID-19 vaccine. The V gene is TRBV5-1, the J gene TRBJ1-1, with TRBD1 matching over 8 bases. CDR3 nucleotides: TGCGCCAGCAGCCTGGACGGACAGGGTGGGGCGAACACTGAAGCTTTCTTT. Its translation is CASSLDGQGGANTEAFF.